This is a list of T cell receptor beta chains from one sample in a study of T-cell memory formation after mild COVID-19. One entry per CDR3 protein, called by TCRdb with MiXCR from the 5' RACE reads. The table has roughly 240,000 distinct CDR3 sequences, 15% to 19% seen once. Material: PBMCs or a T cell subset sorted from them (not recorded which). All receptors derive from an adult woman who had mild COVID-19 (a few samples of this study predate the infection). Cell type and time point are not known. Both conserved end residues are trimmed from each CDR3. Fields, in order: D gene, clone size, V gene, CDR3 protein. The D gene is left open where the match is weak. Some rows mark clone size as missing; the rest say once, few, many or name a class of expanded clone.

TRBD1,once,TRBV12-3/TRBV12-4,ASSSTGGKINEQF
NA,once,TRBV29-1,SVANRGEQF
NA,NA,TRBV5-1,ASSLELGSVYEQY
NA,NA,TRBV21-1,ASQQDSTTRIEVGCGYT
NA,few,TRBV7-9,ASSSGRAGANEKLF
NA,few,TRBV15,ATSREPPRHNEQF
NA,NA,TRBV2,ASSAGPGNTGELF
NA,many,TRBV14,ASSQDWPGASSYNEQF
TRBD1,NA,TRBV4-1,ASSHPGTGPYEQY
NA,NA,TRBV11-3,ASSEGPQETQY
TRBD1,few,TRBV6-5,ASSSLSGTGDGYT
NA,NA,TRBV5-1,ASSPTRQLDYNEQF
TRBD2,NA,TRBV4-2,ASSQERLAETQY
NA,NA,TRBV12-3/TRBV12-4,ASSLWRTRNTGELF
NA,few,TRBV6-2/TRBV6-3,ASSYVAATAYEQY